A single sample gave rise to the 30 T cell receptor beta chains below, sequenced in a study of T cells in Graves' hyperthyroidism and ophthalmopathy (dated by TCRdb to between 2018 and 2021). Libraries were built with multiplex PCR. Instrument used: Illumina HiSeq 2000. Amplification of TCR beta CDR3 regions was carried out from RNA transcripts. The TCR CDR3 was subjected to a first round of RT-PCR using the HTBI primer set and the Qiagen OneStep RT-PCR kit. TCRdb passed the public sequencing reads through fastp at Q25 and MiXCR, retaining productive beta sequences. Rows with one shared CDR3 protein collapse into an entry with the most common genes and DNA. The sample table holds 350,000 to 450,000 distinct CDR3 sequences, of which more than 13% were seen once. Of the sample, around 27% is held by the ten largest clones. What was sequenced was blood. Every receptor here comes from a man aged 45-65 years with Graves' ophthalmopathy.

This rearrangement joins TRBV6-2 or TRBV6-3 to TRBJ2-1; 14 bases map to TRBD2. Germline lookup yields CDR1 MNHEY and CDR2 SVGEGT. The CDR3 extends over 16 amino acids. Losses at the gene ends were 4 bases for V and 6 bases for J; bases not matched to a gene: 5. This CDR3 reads CASSSGLAGEVNEQFF. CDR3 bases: TGTGCCAGCAGTTCGGGACTAGCGGGAGAGGTCAATGAGCAGTTCTTC.

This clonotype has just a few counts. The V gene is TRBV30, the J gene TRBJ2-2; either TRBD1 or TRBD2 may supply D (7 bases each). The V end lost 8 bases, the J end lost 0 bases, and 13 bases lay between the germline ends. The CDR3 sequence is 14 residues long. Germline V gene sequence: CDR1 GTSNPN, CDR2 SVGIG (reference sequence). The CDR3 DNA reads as TGTGCCGGAAGCGGGACAGCGAACACCGGGGAGCTGTTTTTT. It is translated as CAGSGTANTGELFF.

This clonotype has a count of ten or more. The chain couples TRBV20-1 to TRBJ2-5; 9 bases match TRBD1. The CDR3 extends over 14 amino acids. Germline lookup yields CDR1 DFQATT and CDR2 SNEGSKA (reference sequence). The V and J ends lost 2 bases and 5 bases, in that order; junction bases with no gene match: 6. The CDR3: CSARKGQGTETQYF. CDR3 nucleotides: TGCAGTGCTAGAAAGGGACAGGGAACGGAGACCCAGTACTTC.

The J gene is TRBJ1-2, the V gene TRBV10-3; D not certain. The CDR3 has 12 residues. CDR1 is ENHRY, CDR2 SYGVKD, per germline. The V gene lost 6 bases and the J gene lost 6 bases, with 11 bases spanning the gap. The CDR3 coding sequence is TGTGCCATCAGCCGACTTAAGGATGGCTACACCTTC. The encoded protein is CAISRLKDGYTF.

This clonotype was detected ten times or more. CDR3 in amino acids: CASSLTGGRGYEQYF. As DNA, the CDR3 is TGCGCCAGCAGCTTGACAGGTGGACGGGGCTACGAGCAGTACTTC. The rearrangement uses TRBV5-1 and TRBJ2-7, with D perhaps given as TRBD1 or TRBD2 (5 bases each). In germline, CDR1 is SGHRS, CDR2 YFSETQ. Trimming shortened V by 1 base and J by 3 bases, and 14 bases separated the two germline ends. The CDR3 extends over 15 amino acids.

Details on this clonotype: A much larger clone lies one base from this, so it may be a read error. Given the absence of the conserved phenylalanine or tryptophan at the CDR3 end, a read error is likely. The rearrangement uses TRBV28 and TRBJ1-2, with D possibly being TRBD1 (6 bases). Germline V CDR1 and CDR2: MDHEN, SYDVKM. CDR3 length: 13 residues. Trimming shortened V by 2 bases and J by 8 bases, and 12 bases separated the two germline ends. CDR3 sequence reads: CASSLPGARGYTL. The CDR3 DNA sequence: TGTGCCAGCAGTTTACCAGGGGCGCGGGGCTACACCCTC.

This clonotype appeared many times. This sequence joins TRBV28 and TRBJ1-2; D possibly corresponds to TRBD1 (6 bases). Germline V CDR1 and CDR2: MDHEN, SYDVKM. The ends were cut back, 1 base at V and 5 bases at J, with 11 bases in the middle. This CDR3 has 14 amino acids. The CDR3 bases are TGTGCCAGCAGTTTATACGGGGGGCTGTATGGCTACACCTTC. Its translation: CASSLYGGLYGYTF.

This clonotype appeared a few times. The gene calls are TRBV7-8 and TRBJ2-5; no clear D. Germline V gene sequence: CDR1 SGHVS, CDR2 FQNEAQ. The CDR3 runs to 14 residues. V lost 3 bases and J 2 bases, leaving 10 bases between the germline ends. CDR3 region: CASSFQVGQETQYF. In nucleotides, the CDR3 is TGTGCCAGCAGCTTTCAGGTGGGGCAAGAGACCCAGTACTTC. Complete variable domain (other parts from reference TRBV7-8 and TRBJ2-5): GAGVSQSPRYKVAKRGQDVALRCDPISGHVSLFWYQQALGQGPEFLTYFQNEAQLDKSGLPSDRFFAERPEGSVSTLKIQRTQQEDSAVYLCASSFQVGQETQYFGPGTRLLVL.

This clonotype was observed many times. The CDR3 loop reads CASSVVPGFTGDTDTQYF. CDR3 in DNA: TGTGCCAGCAGTGTAGTCCCGGGCTTTACAGGGGATACAGATACGCAGTATTTT. The chain links TRBV2 to TRBJ2-3, with TRBD1 identical over 7 bases. The germline V gene encodes CDR1 SNHLY and CDR2 FYNNEI. The V and J ends lost 4 bases and 3 bases, in that order; junction bases with no gene match: 16. This CDR3 is 18 amino acids long.

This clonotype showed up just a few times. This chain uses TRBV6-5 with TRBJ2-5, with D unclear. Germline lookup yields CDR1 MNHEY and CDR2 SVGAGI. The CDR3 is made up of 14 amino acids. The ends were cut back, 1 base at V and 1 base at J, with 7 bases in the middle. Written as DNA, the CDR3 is TGTGCCAGCAGTTACTACGACCCCCAAGAGACCCAGTACTTC. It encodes CASSYYDPQETQYF.

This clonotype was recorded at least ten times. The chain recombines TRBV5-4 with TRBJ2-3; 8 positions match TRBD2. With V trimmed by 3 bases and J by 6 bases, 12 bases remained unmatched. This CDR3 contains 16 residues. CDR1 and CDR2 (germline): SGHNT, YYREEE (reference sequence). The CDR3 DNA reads TGTGCCAGCAGCTCCCCAAGTAGCGGGAACGAGGATACGCAGTATTTT. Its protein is CASSSPSSGNEDTQYF.

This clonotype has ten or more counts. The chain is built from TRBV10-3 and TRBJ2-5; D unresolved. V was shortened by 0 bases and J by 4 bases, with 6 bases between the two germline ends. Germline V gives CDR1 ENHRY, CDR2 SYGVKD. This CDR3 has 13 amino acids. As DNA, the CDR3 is TGTGCCATCAGTGAGTCTGGCGGAGAGACCCAGTACTTC. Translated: CAISESGGETQYF.

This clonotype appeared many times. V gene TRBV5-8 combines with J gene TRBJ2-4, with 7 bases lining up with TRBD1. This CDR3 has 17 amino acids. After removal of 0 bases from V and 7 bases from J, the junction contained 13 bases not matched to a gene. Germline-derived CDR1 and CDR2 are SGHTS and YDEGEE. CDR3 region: CASSLESRQGGLNIQYF. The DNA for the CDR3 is TGTGCCAGCAGCTTGGAAAGCAGACAGGGTGGTTTGAACATTCAGTACTTC.

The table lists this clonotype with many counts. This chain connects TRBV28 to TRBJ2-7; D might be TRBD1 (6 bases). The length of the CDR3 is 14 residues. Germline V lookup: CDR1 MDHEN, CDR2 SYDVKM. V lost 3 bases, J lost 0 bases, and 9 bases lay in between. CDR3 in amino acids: CASSFQGNSYEQYF. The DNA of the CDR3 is TGTGCCAGCAGTTTCCAGGGGAACTCCTACGAGCAGTACTTC.

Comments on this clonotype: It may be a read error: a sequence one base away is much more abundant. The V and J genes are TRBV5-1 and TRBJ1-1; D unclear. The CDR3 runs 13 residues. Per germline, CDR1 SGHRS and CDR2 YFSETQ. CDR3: CASCAGVHTEALF. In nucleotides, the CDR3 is TGTGCCAGCTGTGCCGGGGTCCACACTGAAGCTTTGTTT.

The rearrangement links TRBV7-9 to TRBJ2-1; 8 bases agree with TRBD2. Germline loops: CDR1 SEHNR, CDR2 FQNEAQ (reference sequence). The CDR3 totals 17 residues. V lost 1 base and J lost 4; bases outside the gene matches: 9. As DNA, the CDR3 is TGTGCCAGCAGCTTAGGTGTGGCTAGCGGGTTTTACAATGAGCAGTTCTTC. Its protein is CASSLGVASGFYNEQFF.

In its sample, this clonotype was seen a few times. CDR3 sequence reads: CASSRLFGDSYNEQFF. The CDR3 region has the DNA TGTGCCAGCAGCCGACTTTTCGGGGACTCCTACAATGAGCAGTTCTTC. The chain couples TRBV14 to TRBJ2-1; TRBD2 is a possible D gene (5 bases). The germline V gene encodes CDR1 SGHDN and CDR2 FVKESK. Deletions cut 4 bases from V and 0 bases from J, with 13 bases between. The CDR3 extends over 16 amino acids.

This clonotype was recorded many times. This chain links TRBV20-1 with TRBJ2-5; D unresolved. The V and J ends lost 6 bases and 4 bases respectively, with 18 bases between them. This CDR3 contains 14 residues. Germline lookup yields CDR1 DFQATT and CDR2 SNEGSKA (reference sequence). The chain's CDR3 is CSAVGNSMRETQYF. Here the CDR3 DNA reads TGCAGTGCCGTAGGAAACTCAATGCGAGAGACCCAGTACTTC.

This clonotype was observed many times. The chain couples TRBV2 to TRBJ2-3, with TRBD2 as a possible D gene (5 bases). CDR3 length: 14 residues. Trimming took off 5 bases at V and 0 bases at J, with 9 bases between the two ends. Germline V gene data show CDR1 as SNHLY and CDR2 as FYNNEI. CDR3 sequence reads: CASSPGLSTDTQYF. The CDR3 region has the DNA TGTGCCAGCAGTCCAGGACTGAGCACAGATACGCAGTATTTT.

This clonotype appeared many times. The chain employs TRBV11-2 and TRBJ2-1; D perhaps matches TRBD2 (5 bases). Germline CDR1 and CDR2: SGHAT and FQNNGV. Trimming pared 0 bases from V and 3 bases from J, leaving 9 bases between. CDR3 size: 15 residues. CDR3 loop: CASSLEHRGYNEQFF. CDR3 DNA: TGTGCCAGCAGCTTAGAACACCGGGGCTACAATGAGCAGTTCTTC.

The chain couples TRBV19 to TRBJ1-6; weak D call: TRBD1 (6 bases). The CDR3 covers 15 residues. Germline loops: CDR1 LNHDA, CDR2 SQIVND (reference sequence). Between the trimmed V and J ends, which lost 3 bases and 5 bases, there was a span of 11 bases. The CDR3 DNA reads TGTGCCAGTAGTATCGGGGACATCCATAATTCACCCCTCCACTTT. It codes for CASSIGDIHNSPLHF.

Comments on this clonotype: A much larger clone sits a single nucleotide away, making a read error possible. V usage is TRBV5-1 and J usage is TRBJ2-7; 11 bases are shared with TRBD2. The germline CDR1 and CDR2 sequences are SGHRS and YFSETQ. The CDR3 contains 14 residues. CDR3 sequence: CASSQGLADYEQCF. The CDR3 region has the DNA TGCGCCAGCAGCCAGGGACTAGCGGACTACGAGCAGTGCTTC.

The CDR3 here is CASRGSGRAYTDTQYF. The CDR3 DNA reads as TGTGCCAGCAGGGGGAGCGGGAGGGCCTACACAGATACGCAGTATTTT. This sequence joins TRBV12-3 or TRBV12-4 and TRBJ2-3, with TRBD2 matching over 10 bases. V shed 6 bases and J 2 bases; nucleotides not matched to a gene: 8. The length of the CDR3 is 16 residues.

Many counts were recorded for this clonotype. For the CDR3, the DNA is TGTGCCTGGCGAGGGCCCGGGGGCTATGGCTACACCTTC. This gives the protein CAWRGPGGYGYTF. The gene calls are TRBV30 and TRBJ1-2, with D perhaps matching TRBD1 (5 bases). V was shortened by 5 bases and J by 4 bases, with 14 bases between the two germline ends. This CDR3 region has 13 residues. The germline gives CDR1 GTSNPN, CDR2 SVGIG (reference sequence).

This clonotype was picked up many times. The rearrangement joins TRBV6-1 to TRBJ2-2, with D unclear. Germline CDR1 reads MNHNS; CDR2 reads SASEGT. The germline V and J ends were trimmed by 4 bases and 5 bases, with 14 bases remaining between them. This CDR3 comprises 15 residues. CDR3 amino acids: CASSGKSSRTGELFF. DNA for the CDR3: TGTGCCAGCAGTGGGAAGTCATCGCGAACCGGGGAGCTGTTTTTT.

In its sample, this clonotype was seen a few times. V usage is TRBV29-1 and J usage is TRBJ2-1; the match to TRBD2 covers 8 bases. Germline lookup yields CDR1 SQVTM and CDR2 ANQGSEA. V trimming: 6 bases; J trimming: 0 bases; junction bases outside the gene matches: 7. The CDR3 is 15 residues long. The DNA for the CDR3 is TGCAGCGTGTCTCCGGGACTAGTCTCCTACAATGAGCAGTTCTTC. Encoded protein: CSVSPGLVSYNEQFF.

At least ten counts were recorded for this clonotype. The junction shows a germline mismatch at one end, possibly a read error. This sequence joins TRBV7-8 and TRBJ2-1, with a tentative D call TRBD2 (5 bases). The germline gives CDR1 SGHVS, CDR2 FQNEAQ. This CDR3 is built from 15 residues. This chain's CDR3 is CASSLGGGPYNEQFF. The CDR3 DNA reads TGTGCCAGCAGTTTAGGAGGCGGACCCTACAATGAGCAGTTCTTC.

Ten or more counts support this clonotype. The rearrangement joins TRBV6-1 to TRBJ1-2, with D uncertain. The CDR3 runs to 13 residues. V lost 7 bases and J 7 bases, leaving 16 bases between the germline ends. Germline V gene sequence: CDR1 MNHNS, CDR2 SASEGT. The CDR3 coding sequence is TGTGCCAGCACTGGGGTATTGTATCGTGGCTACACCTTC. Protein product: CASTGVLYRGYTF.

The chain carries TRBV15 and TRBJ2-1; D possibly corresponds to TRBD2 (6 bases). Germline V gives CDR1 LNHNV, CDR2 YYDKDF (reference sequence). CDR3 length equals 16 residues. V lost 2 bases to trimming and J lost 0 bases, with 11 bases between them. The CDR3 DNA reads TGTGCCACCAGCAGAACTAGCTCAAGCTCCTACAATGAGCAGTTCTTC. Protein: CATSRTSSSSYNEQFF.

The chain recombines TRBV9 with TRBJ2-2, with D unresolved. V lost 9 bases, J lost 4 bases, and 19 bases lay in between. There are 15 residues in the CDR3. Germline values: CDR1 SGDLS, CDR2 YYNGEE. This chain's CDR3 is CATTHFFSSTGELFF. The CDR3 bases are TGTGCCACCACCCACTTTTTTAGCTCCACCGGGGAGCTGTTTTTT.